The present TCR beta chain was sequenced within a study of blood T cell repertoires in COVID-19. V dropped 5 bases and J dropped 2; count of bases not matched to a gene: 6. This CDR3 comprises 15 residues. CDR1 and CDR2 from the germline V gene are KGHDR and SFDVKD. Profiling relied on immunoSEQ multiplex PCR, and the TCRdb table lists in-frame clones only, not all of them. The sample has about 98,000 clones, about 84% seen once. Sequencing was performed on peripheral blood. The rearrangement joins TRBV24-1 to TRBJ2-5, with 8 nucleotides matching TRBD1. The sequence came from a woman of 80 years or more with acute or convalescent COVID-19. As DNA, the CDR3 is TGTGCCACCAGTGGCGGCAACAGGGGGCAAGAGACCCAGTACTTC. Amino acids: CATSGGNRGQETQYF.